The T cell receptor beta chain under discussion was sequenced for a study of human CD4 T cells and Enterobacteriaceae. Using immunoSEQ multiplex PCR, the repertoire was profiled, and TCRdb retains in-frame clones only, with some absent. The sample lists some 30,000 clones, around four fifths seen once, with 1.7% in the top ten. Memory CD4+ T cells were sorted as all CD4+ cells except CD45RA+CCR7+CD95- naive cells, over 95% pure. Positive selection with CD4 and CD14 microbeads isolated CD4+ T cells and monocytes. The CDR3 is 14 amino acids. The germline gives CDR1 SGHRS, CDR2 YFSETQ. The J segment lost 5 bases and the V segment lost 2 bases, leaving 4 bases of the junction unmatched.

The sequence came from a human donor in good health. Sequencing was done on a sample of memory CD4+ T cells from blood. The gene calls are TRBV5-1 and TRBJ2-7; 10 bases are a match to TRBD1. This CDR3 reads CASSFGDRGNEQYF. The CDR3, as DNA: TGCGCCAGCAGCTTTGGGGACAGGGGCAACGAGCAGTACTTC.